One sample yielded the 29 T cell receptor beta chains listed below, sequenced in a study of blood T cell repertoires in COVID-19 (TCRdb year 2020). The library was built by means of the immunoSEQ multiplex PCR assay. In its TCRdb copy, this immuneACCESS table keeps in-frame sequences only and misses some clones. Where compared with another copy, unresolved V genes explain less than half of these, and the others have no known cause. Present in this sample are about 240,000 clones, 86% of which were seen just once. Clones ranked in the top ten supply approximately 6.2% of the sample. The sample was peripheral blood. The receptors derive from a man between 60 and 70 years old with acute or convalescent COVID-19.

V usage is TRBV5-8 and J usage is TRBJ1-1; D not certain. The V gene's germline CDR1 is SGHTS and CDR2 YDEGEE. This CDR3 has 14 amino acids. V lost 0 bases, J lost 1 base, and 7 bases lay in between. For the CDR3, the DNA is TGTGCCAGCAGCTTGGTAACGGGGAACACTGAAGCTTTCTTT. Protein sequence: CASSLVTGNTEAFF.

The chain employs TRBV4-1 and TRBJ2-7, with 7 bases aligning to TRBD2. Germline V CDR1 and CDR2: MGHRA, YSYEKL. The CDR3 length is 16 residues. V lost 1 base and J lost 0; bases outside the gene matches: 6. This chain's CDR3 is CASSQAPAGNSYEQYF. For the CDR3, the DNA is TGCGCCAGCAGCCAAGCTCCAGCGGGGAACTCCTACGAGCAGTACTTC.

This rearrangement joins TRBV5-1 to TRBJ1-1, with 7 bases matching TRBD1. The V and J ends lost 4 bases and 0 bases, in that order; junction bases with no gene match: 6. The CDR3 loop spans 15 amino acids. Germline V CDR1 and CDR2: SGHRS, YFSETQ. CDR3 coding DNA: TGCGCCAGCAGCGGACAGGCTCAAATGAACACTGAAGCTTTCTTT. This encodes CASSGQAQMNTEAFF.

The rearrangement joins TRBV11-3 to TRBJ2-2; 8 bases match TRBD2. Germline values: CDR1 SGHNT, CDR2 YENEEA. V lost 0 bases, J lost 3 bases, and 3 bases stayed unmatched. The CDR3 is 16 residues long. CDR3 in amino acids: CASSLDRLAYTGELFF. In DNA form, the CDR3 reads TGTGCCAGCAGCTTAGATCGACTAGCGTACACCGGGGAGCTGTTTTTT.

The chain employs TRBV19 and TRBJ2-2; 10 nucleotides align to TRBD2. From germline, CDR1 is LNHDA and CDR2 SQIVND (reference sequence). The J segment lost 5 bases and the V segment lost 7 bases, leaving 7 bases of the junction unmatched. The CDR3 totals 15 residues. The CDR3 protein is CASKAGGPRTGELFF. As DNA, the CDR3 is TGTGCCAGTAAAGCGGGAGGGCCTAGGACCGGGGAGCTGTTTTTT.

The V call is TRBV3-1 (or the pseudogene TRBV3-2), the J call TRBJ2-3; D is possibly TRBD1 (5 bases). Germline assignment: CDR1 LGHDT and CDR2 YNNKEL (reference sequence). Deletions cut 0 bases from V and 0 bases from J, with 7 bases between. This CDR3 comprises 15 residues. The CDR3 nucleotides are TGTGCCAGCAGCCAAGATCAGGGTAGCACAGATACGCAGTATTTT. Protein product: CASSQDQGSTDTQYF.

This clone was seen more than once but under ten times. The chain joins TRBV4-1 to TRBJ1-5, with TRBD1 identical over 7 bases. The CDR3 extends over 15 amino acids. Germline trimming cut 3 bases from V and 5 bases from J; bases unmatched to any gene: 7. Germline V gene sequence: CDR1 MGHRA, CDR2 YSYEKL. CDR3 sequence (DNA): TGCGCCAGCAGCCAGGGGACAGCAGTTCATCAGCCCCAGCATTTT. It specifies CASSQGTAVHQPQHF.

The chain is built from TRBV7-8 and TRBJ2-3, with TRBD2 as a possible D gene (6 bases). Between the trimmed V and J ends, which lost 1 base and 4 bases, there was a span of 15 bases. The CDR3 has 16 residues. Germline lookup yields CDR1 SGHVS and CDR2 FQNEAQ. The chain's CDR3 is CASSLVSGREADTQYF. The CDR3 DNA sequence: TGTGCCAGCAGCTTAGTCTCCGGGAGAGAGGCAGATACGCAGTATTTT.

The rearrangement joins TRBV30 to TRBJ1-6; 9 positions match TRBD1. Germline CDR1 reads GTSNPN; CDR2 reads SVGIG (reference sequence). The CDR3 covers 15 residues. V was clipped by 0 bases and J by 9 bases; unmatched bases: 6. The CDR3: CAWSVNGQGSSPLHF. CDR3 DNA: TGTGCCTGGAGTGTAAACGGACAGGGGTCTTCACCCCTCCACTTT. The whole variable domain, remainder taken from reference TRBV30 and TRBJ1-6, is SQTIHQWPATLVQPVGSPLSLECTVEGTSNPNLYWYRQAAGRGLQLLFYSVGIGQISSEVPQNLSASRPQDRQFILSSKKLLLSDSGFYLCAWSVNGQGSSPLHFGNGTRLTVT.

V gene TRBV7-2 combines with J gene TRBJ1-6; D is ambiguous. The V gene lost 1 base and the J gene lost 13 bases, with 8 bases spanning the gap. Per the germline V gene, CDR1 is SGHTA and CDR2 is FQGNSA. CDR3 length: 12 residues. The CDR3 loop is CASSLDGKPLHF. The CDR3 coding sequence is TGTGCCAGCAGCTTAGACGGGAAGCCCCTCCACTTT.

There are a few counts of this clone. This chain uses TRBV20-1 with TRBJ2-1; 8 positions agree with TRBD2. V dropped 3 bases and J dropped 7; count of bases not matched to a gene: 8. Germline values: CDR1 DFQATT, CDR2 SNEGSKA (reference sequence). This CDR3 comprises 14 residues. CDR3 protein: CSASGSGVWNEQFF. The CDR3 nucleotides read TGCAGTGCTAGTGGTAGCGGGGTGTGGAATGAGCAGTTCTTC.

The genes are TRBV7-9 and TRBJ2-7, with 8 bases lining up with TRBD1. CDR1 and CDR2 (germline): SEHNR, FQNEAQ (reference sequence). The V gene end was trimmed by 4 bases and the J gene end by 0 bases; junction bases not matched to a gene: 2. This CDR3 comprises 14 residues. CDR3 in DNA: TGTGCCAGCAGCTCAGGGGGCATCTCCTACGAGCAGTACTTC. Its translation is CASSSGGISYEQYF.

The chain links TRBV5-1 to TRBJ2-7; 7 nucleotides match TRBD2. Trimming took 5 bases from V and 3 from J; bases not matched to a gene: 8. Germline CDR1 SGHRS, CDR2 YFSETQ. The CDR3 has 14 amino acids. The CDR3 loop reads CASSLPTGGYEQYF. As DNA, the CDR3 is TGCGCCAGCAGTTTACCGACGGGAGGCTACGAGCAGTACTTC.

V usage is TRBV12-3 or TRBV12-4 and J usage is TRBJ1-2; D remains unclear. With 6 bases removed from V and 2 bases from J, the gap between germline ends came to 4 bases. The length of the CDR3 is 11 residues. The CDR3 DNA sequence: TGTGCCAGCAGCCTCAACTATGGCTACACCTTC. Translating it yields CASSLNYGYTF.

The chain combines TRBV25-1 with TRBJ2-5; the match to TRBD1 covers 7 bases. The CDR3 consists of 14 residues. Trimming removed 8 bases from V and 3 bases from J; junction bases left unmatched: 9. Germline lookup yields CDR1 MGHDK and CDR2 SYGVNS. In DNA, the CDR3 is TGTGCCAGCGGTGCATACAGGGGTAAAGAGACCCAGTACTTC. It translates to CASGAYRGKETQYF.

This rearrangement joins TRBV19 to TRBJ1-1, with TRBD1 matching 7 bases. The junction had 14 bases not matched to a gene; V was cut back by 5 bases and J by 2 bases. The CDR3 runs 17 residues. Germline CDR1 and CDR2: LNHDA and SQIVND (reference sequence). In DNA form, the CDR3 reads TGTGCCAGTAGTCCCCGTCCCGGGACAGCGTTAAACACTGAAGCTTTCTTT. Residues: CASSPRPGTALNTEAFF. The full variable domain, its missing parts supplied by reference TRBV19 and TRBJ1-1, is DGGITQSPKYLFRKEGQNVTLSCEQNLNHDAMYWYRQDPGQGLRLIYYSQIVNDFQKGDIAEGYSVSREKKESFPLTVTSAQKNPTAFYLCASSPRPGTALNTEAFFGQGTRLTVV.

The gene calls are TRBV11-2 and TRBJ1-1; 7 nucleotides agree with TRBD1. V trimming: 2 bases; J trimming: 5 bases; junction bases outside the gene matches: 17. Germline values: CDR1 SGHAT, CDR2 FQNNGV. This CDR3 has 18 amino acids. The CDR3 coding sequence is TGTGCCAGCAGCTTACTACGCCCCGGGACAGCGCCCAGGACTGAAGCTTTCTTT. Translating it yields CASSLLRPGTAPRTEAFF.

In DNA, the CDR3 is TGTGCCAGCAGTTACTTCAGATTCAACTCCTACGAGCAGTACTTC. It translates to CASSYFRFNSYEQYF. The chain employs TRBV6-5 and TRBJ2-7; D remains ambiguous. Germline CDR1 is MNHEY and CDR2 is SVGAGI. V lost 1 base, J lost 0 bases, and 10 bases lay in between. The CDR3 contains 15 residues.

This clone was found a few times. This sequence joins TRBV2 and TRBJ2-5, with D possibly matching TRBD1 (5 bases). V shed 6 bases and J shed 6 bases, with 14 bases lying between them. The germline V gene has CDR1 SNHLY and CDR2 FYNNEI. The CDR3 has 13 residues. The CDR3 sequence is CASRVTVQKTQYF. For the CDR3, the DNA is TGTGCCAGCAGGGTGACAGTACAAAAGACCCAGTACTTC.

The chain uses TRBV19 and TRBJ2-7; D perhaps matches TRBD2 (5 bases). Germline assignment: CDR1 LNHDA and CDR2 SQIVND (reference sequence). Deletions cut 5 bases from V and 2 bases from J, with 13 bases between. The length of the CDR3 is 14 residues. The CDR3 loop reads CASSSRGSAYEQYF. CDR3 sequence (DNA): TGTGCCAGTAGTTCCCGAGGGAGCGCCTACGAGCAGTACTTC.

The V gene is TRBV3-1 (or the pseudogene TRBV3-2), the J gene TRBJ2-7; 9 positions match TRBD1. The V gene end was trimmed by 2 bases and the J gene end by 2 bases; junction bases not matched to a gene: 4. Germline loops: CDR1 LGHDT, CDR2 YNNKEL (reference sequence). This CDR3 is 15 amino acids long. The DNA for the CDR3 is TGTGCCAGCAGCCAACCCGGGACAGGGCCCTACGAGCAGTACTTC. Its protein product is CASSQPGTGPYEQYF.

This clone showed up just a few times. The CDR3 nucleotides are TGTGCCAGCAGCGTTACCCGGGACAGGCGAAACTATGGCTACACCTTC. Protein product: CASSVTRDRRNYGYTF. The rearrangement links TRBV7-8 to TRBJ1-2; 8 nucleotides align to TRBD1. V was clipped by 5 bases and J by 2 bases; unmatched bases: 10. CDR1 is SGHVS, CDR2 FQNEAQ, per germline. The CDR3 is 16 amino acids.

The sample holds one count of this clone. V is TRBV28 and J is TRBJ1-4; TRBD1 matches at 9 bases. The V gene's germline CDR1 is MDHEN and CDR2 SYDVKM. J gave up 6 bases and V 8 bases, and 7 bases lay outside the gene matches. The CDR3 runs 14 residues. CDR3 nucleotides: TGTGCCAGCGGGGGGACAGGGAGTTATGAAAAACTGTTTTTT. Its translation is CASGGTGSYEKLFF.

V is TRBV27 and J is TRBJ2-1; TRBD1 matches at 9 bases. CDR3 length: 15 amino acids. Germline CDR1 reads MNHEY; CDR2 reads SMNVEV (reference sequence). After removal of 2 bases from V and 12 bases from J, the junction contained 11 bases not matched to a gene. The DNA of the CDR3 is TGTGCCAGCAGTTTAGAGGGACAGGGATCCTTGGGGCAGTTCTTC. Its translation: CASSLEGQGSLGQFF.

The CDR3 bases are TGTGCCAGCTCACCTCCGGGACAGGGTGGTGGAAACACCATATATTTT. As protein: CASSPPGQGGGNTIYF. The rearrangement joins TRBV18 to TRBJ1-3, with 9 bases lining up with TRBD1. V was clipped by 3 bases and J by 3 bases; unmatched bases: 6. Germline-derived CDR1 and CDR2 are KGHSH and LQKENI. This CDR3 has 16 residues.

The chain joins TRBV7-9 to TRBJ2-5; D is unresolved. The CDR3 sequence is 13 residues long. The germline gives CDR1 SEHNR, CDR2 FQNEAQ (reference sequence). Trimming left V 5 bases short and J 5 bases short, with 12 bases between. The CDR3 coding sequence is TGTGCCAGCAGCCGAGGCGCTGGGGAGACCCAGTACTTC. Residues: CASSRGAGETQYF.

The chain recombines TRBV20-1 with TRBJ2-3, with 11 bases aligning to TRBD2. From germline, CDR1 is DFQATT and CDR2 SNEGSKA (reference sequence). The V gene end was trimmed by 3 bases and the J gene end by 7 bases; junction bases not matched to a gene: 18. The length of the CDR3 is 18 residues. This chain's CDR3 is CSASPDRIAGGSRNTQYF. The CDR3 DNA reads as TGCAGTGCTAGTCCCGACAGGATAGCGGGAGGGTCCAGGAATACGCAGTATTTT.

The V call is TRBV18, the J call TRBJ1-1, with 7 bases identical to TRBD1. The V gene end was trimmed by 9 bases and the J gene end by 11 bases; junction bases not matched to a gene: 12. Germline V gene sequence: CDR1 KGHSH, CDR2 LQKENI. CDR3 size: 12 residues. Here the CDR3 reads CASSGTVGLAFF. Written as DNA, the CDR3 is TGTGCCAGTTCAGGGACAGTTGGACTGGCTTTCTTT.

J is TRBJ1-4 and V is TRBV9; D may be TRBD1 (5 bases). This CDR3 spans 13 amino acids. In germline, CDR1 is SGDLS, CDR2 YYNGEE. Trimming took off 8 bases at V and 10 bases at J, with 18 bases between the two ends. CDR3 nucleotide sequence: TGTGCCAGTTCGGAAGGACAAAAAGGAAAACTGTTTTTT. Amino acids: CASSEGQKGKLFF.